What follows describes a single TCR beta chain. Its specificity is unknown. Treatment meaning: oral pan-JAK inhibitor, 5-10 mg twice daily. Peripheral blood and lesional scalp punch biopsies came from alopecia areata patients. The germline CDR1 and CDR2 sequences are MNHEY and SMNVEV (reference sequence). Trimming removed 6 bases from V and 3 bases from J, with 18 bases in between. The CDR3 has 16 amino acids. This specimen belongs to a study of CD8+ T cells in alopecia areata. Study-level information: Treated patients' severity was scored by percentage of affected scalp area. Study results and caveats: Scalp sample data also include resident alphabeta T cells from normal skin. During tofacitinib treatment, many expanded lesional clones remained in scalp and blood.

Extracted RNA was reverse transcribed into cDNA, the sequencing template. Sequencing was performed with immunoSEQ multiplex PCR; in TCRdb, only in-frame clones are kept and a portion is missing. The data contain about 180,000 clones, roughly 50% of them singletons. This receptor was identified in a human donor with alopecia areata. V and J are TRBV27 and TRBJ1-5, with D perhaps matching TRBD1 (6 bases). Specimen: CD8+ T cells sorted from blood, collected at week 24, from a patient treated with tofacitinib. The CDR3 coding sequence is TGTGCCAGCAGCCAACAGGGTGAGGGGCCCAATCAGCCCCAGCATTTT. This gives the protein CASSQQGEGPNQPQHF.